This T cell receptor beta chain was sequenced in a study of blood T cells in healthy people across ages. This clonotype was recorded a few times. Germline lookup yields CDR1 ENHRY and CDR2 SYGVKD. Trimming took 5 bases from V and 4 from J, leaving 14 bases between them. CDR3 length: 14 amino acids. Through a sample-barcoded 5' primer and a J-beta primer mix, a second PCR was run for 7 to 11 cycles. TCRdb used MiXCR to reprocess the 5' RACE reads, holding one entry per CDR3 protein. Of about 1.6 million distinct CDR3 sequences in the sample, about 31% were seen once. J is TRBJ1-1 and V is TRBV10-3, with a tentative D call TRBD1 (5 bases). Sequencing was performed on blood. This TCR was sampled from a young woman in good health. In DNA form, the CDR3 reads TGTGCCATCAGTCCCAGGGCTGAGGGCACTGAAGCTTTCTTT. It yields the protein CAISPRAEGTEAFF.